The sequence of this T cell receptor beta chain was determined in a study of T cell responses to AZD1222 COVID-19 vaccine. Looking at the study overall: Second-dose recipients at about 4 or about 12 weeks were treated as one pooled group. Overall study results and limits: Donors were chiefly white British, with a greater number of females, and clonal diversity was perhaps underestimated.

Of note for this clone: Its target is not known.

Sequencing was performed with immunoSEQ multiplex PCR; in TCRdb, only in-frame clones are kept and a portion is missing. The data show 140,000 to 150,000 clones, around 91% seen once. This CDR3 contains 11 residues. Trimming took 3 bases from V and 4 from J, leaving 3 bases between them. Germline loops: CDR1 SGDLS, CDR2 YYNGEE. This TCR came from an adult in good health. The chain has TRBV9 and TRBJ2-3, with unresolved D. The material was peripheral blood, obtained on day 0 of AZD1222 vaccination. The CDR3 nucleotides are TGTGCCAGCAGCGCAGCAGATACGCAGTATTTT. Protein: CASSAADTQYF.